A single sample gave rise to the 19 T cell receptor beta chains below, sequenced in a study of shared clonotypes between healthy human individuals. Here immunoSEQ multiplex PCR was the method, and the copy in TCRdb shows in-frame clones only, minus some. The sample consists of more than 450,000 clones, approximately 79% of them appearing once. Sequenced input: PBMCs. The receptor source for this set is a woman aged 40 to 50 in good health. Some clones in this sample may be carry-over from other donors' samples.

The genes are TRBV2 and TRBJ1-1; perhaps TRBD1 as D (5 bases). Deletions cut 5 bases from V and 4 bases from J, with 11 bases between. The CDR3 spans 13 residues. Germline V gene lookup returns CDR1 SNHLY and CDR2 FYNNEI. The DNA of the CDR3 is TGTGCCAGCAGTACCCCAGGGACCACTGAAGCTTTCTTT. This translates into CASSTPGTTEAFF.

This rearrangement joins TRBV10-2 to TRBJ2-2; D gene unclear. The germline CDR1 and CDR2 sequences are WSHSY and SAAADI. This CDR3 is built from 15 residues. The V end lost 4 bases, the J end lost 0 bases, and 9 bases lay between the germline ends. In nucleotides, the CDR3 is TGCGCCAGCAGTGTTAGGCGCCCGAACACCGGGGAGCTGTTTTTT. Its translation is CASSVRRPNTGELFF.

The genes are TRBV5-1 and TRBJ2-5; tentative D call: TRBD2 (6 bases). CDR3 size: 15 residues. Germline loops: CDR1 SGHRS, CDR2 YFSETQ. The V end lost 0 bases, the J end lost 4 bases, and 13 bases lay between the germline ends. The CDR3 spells CASSLESLAVETQYF. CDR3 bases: TGCGCCAGCAGCTTGGAATCACTAGCTGTAGAGACCCAGTACTTC.

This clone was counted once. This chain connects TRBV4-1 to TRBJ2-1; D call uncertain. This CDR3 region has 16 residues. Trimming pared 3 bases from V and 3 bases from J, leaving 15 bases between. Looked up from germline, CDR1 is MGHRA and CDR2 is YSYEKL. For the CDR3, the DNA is TGCGCCAGCAGCCATCAGCCGACTTCAGGCTACAATGAGCAGTTCTTC. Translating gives CASSHQPTSGYNEQFF.

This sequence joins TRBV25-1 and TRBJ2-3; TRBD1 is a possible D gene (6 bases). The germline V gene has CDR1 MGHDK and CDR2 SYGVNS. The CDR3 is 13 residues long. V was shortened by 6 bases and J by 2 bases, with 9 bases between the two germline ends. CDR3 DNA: TGTGCCAGCAGAAGACAGGCCACAGATACGCAGTATTTT. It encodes CASRRQATDTQYF. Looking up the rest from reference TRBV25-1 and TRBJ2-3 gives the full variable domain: EADIYQTPRYLVIGTGKKITLECSQTMGHDKMYWYQQDPGMELHLIHYSYGVNSTEKGDLSSESTVSRIRTEHFPLTLESARPSHTSQYLCASRRQATDTQYFGPGTRLTVL.

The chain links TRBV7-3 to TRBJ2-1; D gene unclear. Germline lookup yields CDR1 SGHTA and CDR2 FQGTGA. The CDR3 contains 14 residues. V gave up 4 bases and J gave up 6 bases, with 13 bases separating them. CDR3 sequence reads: CASSCPWGSNEQFF. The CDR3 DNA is TGTGCCAGCAGCTGCCCCTGGGGTAGCAATGAGCAGTTCTTC.

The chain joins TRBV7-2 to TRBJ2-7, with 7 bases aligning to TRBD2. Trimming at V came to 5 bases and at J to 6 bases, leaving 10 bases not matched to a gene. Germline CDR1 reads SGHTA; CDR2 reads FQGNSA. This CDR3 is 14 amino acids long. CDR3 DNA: TGTGCCAGCAGCCAGGAATCGGGAGGCTCCGAGCAGTACTTC. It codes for CASSQESGGSEQYF.

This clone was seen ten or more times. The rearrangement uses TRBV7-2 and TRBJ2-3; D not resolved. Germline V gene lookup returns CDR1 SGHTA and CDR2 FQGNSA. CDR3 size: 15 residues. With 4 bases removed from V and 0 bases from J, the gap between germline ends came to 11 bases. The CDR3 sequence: CASSYAHPSTDTQYF. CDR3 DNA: TGTGCCAGCAGCTACGCTCATCCAAGCACAGATACGCAGTATTTT.

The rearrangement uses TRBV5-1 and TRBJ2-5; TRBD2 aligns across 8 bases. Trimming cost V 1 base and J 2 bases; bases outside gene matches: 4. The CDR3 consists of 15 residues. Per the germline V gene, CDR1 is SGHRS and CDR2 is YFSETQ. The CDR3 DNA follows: TGCGCCAGCAGCTTGTCAACTAGCGGACAAGAGACCCAGTACTTC. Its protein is CASSLSTSGQETQYF.

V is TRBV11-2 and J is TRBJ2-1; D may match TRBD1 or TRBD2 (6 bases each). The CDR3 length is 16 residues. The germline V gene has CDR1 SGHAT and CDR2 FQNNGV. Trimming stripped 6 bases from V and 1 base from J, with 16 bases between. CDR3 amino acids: CASRLIEGGSYNEQFF. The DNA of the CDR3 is TGTGCCAGCAGACTAATAGAGGGGGGATCCTACAATGAGCAGTTCTTC. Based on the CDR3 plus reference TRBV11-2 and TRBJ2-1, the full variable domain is EAGVAQSPRYKIIEKRQSVAFWCNPISGHATLYWYQQILGQGPKLLIQFQNNGVVDDSQLPKDRFSAERLKGVDSTLKIQPAKLEDSAVYLCASRLIEGGSYNEQFFGPGTRLTVL.

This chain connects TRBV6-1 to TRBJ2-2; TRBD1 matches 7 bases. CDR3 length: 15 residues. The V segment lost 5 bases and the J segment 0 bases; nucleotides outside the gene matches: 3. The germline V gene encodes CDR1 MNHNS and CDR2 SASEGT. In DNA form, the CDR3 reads TGTGCCAGCAGTCCCGGGACAGCGAACACCGGGGAGCTGTTTTTT. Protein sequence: CASSPGTANTGELFF.

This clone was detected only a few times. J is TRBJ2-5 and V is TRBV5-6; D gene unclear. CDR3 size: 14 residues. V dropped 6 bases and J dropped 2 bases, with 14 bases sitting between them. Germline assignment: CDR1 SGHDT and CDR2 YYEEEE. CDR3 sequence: CASTVGLGQETQYF. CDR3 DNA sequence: TGTGCCAGCACCGTAGGTCTCGGTCAAGAGACCCAGTACTTC.

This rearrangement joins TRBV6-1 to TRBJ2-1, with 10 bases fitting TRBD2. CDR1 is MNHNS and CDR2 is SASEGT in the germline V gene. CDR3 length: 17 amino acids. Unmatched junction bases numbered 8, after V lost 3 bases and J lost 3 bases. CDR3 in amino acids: CASSDRSSGSGYNEQFF. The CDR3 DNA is TGTGCCAGCAGTGACAGGTCTAGCGGGAGTGGCTACAATGAGCAGTTCTTC.

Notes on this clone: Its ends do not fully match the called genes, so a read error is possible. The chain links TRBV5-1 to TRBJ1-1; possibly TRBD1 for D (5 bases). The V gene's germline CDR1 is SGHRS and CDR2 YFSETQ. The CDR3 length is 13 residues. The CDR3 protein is CANSLAGDTEAFF. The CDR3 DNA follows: TGCGCCAACAGCTTGGCGGGGGACACTGAAGCTTTCTTT.

The CDR3 DNA sequence: TGTGCCTGGAGGGACGAGGGGACACTACAGTACTTC. Its protein is CAWRDEGTLQYF. The chain combines TRBV30 with TRBJ2-7; perhaps TRBD1 as D (6 bases). CDR3 size: 12 residues. In germline, CDR1 is GTSNPN, CDR2 SVGIG (reference sequence). Trimming cost V 3 bases and J 10 bases, with 16 bases left between them.

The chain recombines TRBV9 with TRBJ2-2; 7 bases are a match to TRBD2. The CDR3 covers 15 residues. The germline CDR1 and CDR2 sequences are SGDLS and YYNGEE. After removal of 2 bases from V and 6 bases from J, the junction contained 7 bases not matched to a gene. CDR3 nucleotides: TGTGCCAGCAGCGTGGCGGGAGTGAGCGCCGGGGAGCTGTTTTTT. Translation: CASSVAGVSAGELFF.

CDR3 loop: CASSLVAGRGQETQYF. For the CDR3, the DNA is TGTGCCAGCAGTTTAGTAGCAGGAAGGGGTCAAGAGACCCAGTACTTC. The chain carries TRBV28 and TRBJ2-5, with D perhaps matching TRBD1 (5 bases). The V gene lost 2 bases and the J gene lost 2 bases, with 15 bases spanning the gap. The CDR3 sequence is 16 residues long. Germline V gene data show CDR1 as MDHEN and CDR2 as SYDVKM.

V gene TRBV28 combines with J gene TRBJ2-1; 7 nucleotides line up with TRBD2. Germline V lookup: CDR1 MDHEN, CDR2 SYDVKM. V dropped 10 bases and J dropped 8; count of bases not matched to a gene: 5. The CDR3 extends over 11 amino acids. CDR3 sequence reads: CATSRGYEQFF. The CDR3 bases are TGTGCCACCTCGCGGGGGTATGAGCAGTTCTTC.

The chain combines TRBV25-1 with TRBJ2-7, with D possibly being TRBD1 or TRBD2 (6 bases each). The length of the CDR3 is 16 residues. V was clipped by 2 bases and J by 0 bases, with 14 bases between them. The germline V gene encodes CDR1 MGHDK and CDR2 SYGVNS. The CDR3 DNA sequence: TGTGCCAGCAGTGAACGAGGCAGGGGAGGCTCCTACGAGCAGTACTTC. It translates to CASSERGRGGSYEQYF.